The 20 T cell receptor beta chains given below trace back to one sample, sequenced in a study of CXCR3-negative and CXCR3-positive naive CD8 T cells. Study observations and caveats: More hydrophobic TRB CDR3s occurred in CXCR3-positive than in CXCR3-negative naive cells.

The authors prepared UMI-labeled TRB cDNA libraries by 5' RACE. One entry per CDR3 protein, without DNA, is what TCRdb gives after re-calling the 5' RACE reads. The sample table sets out about 89,000 distinct CDR3 sequences. For these TCRs, the target antigens are not known. The sequenced material came from naive CXCR3+ CD8+ T cells from blood. Subset indicated: CD45RO-CCR7+CD27+CD95- naive CD8+ T cells expressing CXCR3 (TNR3+). Receptors were obtained from a human donor in good health. Some clones in this sample may be carry-over from other donors' samples.

The chain links TRBV7-3 to TRBJ2-2; TCRdb indicates TRBD1, and absent DNA this call remains unverified. Germline CDR1 reads SGHTA; CDR2 reads FQGTGA. CDR3 size: 17 residues. The CDR3 reads CASSHLRDRVNTGELFF.

The genes are TRBV20-1 and TRBJ1-5. There are 17 residues in the CDR3. Germline loops: CDR1 DFQATT, CDR2 SNEGSKA (reference sequence). This CDR3 is CSARDLMENYSNQPQHF.

The chain joins TRBV27 to TRBJ2-1; the TRBD2 assignment by TCRdb is unverifiable without DNA. The germline V gene encodes CDR1 MNHEY and CDR2 SMNVEV (reference sequence). The CDR3 contains 13 residues. CDR3 in amino acids: CASSLTSGNEQFF.

The chain employs TRBV7-3 and TRBJ2-7; TCRdb picks TRBD2, but there is no DNA to check that call. The CDR3 runs to 12 residues. Germline V gives CDR1 SGHTA, CDR2 FQGTGA. CDR3: CASSNMGGEQYF.

This chain uses TRBV4-3 with TRBJ2-3; TCRdb gives TRBD2 as the D gene, but with no DNA this cannot be confirmed. Germline V gene data show CDR1 as LGHNA and CDR2 as YSLEER. The CDR3 is 19 residues long. The chain's CDR3 is CASSEEGSKGHLRADTQYF.

The gene calls are TRBV28 and TRBJ2-2; as DNA is missing, the TRBD1 call by TCRdb cannot be tested. Germline V gene data show CDR1 as MDHEN and CDR2 as SYDVKM. This CDR3 has 14 amino acids. The CDR3 loop reads CASSITGNTGELFF. The variable domain in full, with the rest retrieved from reference TRBV28 and TRBJ2-2, is DVKVTQSSRYLVKRTGEKVFLECVQDMDHENMFWYRQDPGLGLRLIYFSYDVKMKEKGDIPEGYSVSREKKERFSLILESASTNQTSMYLCASSITGNTGELFFGEGSRLTVL.

The rearrangement uses TRBV20-1 and TRBJ2-2; TCRdb returns TRBD1, unconfirmable since there is no DNA. Germline-derived CDR1 and CDR2 are DFQATT and SNEGSKA (reference sequence). The CDR3 consists of 17 residues. The CDR3 region is CSASRGSRRWDDGELFF.

The chain uses TRBV27 and TRBJ2-1; TCRdb names TRBD2, which stays unverified in the absence of DNA. The CDR3 totals 15 residues. In germline, CDR1 is MNHEY, CDR2 SMNVEV (reference sequence). CDR3 in amino acids: CASSLLAGGSSEQFF.

V and J are TRBV7-3 and TRBJ2-1; the D call of TRBD2 rests on TCRdb alone, since no DNA is present to check it. Germline V lookup: CDR1 SGHTA, CDR2 FQGTGA. The CDR3 is made up of 19 amino acids. CDR3 sequence: CASSLIAGGPSSSYNEQFF.

This CDR3 reads CASSQGAQETQYF. The genes are TRBV23-1 and TRBJ2-5; TCRdb outputs TRBD1, but without DNA this stays unchecked. TRBV23-1 falls under the ORF class, with uncertain function. There are 13 residues in the CDR3.

This chain's CDR3 is CASTSTYTGELFF. The chain recombines TRBV28 with TRBJ2-2. Germline V gene lookup returns CDR1 MDHEN and CDR2 SYDVKM. The CDR3 runs to 13 residues.

The gene calls are TRBV28 and TRBJ2-3; TCRdb reports TRBD1, a call that lacks DNA to check it against. This CDR3 has 15 residues. Germline CDR1 MDHEN, CDR2 SYDVKM. Here the CDR3 reads CASSLGTPSTDTQYF.

The V gene is TRBV20-1, the J gene TRBJ2-7; TCRdb lists TRBD1, though no DNA is available to test this call. The CDR3 length is 11 residues. CDR1 DFQATT and CDR2 SNEGSKA come from the germline V gene (reference sequence). Here the CDR3 reads CSAVGGGEQYF.

The rearrangement uses TRBV27 and TRBJ2-2; TCRdb selects TRBD1, and the lack of DNA leaves this call unchecked. Germline CDR1 and CDR2: MNHEY and SMNVEV (reference sequence). CDR3 length: 15 residues. The CDR3 spells CASSHTGGTWGELFF.

The chain uses TRBV5-1 and TRBJ1-2; the TCRdb call, TRBD1, lacks DNA for checking. CDR1 and CDR2 from the germline V gene are SGHRS and YFSETQ. The CDR3 is 19 residues long. CDR3 amino acids: CASSFLGFGENRKHYGYTF.

The chain couples TRBV14 to TRBJ1-2; TCRdb returns TRBD1, unconfirmable since there is no DNA. The CDR3 length is 15 residues. Germline CDR1 is SGHDN and CDR2 is FVKESK. CDR3 in amino acids: CASSPDGQPHYGYTF.

The genes are TRBV29-1 and TRBJ2-7; TCRdb indicates TRBD1, and absent DNA this call remains unverified. Germline values: CDR1 SQVTM, CDR2 ANQGSEA. The CDR3 is 14 amino acids. CDR3 in amino acids: CSVSGDRGIGEQYF.

The rearrangement uses TRBV7-2 and TRBJ2-5. This CDR3 has 13 residues. Germline V gene sequence: CDR1 SGHTA, CDR2 FQGNSA. CDR3 region: CASSLPTEETQYF.

The J gene is TRBJ2-1, the V gene TRBV7-9; the D gene TCRdb calls, TRBD1, cannot be checked with no DNA. From germline, CDR1 is SEHNR and CDR2 FQNEAQ (reference sequence). The CDR3 sequence is 13 residues long. The CDR3 is CASSLEPGNEQFF.

The chain uses TRBV4-2 and TRBJ2-3; TCRdb returns TRBD2, unconfirmable since there is no DNA. This CDR3 contains 15 residues. Per the germline V gene, CDR1 is LGHNA and CDR2 is YNFKEQ. CDR3 sequence: CASSQGMRGQDTQYF.